This T cell receptor (beta chain) derives from a study of cytomegalovirus exposure and HLA in healthy donors. CDR1 and CDR2 (germline): LNHDA, SQIVND (reference sequence). The V and J ends lost 0 bases and 7 bases, in that order; junction bases with no gene match: 21. The CDR3 has 19 residues. PCR amplification relied on 60 Vbeta primers (plus 13 Jbeta primers). Using immunoSEQ multiplex PCR, the repertoire was profiled, and TCRdb retains in-frame clones only, with some absent. The repertoire holds about 170,000 clones, 70% to 90% seen once, with about 0.82% in the top ten. The chain is built from TRBV19 and TRBJ2-7; 7 bases align to TRBD2. Sequenced: PBMCs. The source of this sequence is a woman younger than 30 in good health and CMV-seronegative. DNA of the CDR3: TGTGCCAGTAGTATAGACCTTAAGTCAGGGAGGGAGATTTCGCAGGAGCAGTACTTC. The encoded protein is CASSIDLKSGREISQEQYF.